This passage covers 2 T cell receptor beta chains from one sample sequenced in a study of blood T cells in healthy people across ages. Together with a sample-barcoded 5' primer, a J-beta primer mix was included in a second PCR lasting about 7 to 11 cycles. TCRdb ran MiXCR on the 5' RACE reads and lists one entry per CDR3 protein. The profile shows about 620,000 distinct CDR3 sequences, 20% to 25% of them singletons. The sample comprised blood. These receptors came from a man aged 65 to 85 in good health.

This sequence joins TRBV25-1 and TRBJ1-2; D is undetermined. The CDR3 spans 13 residues. CDR1 and CDR2 from the germline V gene are MGHDK and SYGVNS. Trimming took 3 bases from V and 4 from J, leaving 9 bases between them. CDR3 amino acids: CASSEFPGYGYTF. The CDR3, as DNA: TGTGCCAGCAGTGAGTTTCCAGGCTATGGCTACACCTTC.

This clonotype was recorded a few times. The chain combines TRBV20-1 with TRBJ2-3, with 12 bases that match TRBD2. This CDR3 has 16 residues. Losses at the gene ends were 0 bases for V and 8 bases for J; bases not matched to a gene: 9. Per the germline V gene, CDR1 is DFQATT and CDR2 is SNEGSKA (reference sequence). CDR3 DNA: TGCAGTGCTAGAGATACAAGGGCTAGCGGGAGGGTTACGCAGTATTTT. This encodes CSARDTRASGRVTQYF.